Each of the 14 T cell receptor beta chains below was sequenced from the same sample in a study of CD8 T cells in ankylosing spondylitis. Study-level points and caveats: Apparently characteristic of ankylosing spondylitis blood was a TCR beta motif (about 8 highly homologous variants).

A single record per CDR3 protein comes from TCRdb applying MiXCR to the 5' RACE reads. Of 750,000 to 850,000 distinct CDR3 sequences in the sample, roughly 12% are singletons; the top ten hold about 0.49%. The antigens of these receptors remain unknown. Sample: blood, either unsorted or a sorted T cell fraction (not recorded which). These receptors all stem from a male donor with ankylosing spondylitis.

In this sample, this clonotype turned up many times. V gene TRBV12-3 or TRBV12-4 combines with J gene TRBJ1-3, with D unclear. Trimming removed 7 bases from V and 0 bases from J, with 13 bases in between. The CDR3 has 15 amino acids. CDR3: CASTESPSSGNTIYF. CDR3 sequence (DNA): TGTGCCAGCACCGAATCTCCTTCCTCTGGAAACACCATATATTTT.

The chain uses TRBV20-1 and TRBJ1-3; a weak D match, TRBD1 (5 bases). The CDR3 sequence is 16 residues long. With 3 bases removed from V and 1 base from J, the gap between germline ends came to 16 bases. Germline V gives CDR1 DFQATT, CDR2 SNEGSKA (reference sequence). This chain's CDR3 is CSASNPAGLSGNTIYF. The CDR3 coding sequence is TGCAGTGCTAGTAATCCCGCAGGGTTATCTGGAAACACCATATATTTT.

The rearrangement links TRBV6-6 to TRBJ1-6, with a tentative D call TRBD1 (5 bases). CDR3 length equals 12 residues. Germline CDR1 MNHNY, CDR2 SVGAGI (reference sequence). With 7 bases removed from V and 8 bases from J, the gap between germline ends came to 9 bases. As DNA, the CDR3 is TGTGCCAGCACCGAAGGGGATTCACCCCTCCACTTT. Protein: CASTEGDSPLHF.

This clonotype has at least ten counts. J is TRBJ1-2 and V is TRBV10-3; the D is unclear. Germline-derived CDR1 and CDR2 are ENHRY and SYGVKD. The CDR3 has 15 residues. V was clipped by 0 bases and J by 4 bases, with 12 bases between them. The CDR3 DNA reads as TGTGCCATCAGTGAGTCGATCGGGGTGCGCTATGGCTACACCTTC. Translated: CAISESIGVRYGYTF.

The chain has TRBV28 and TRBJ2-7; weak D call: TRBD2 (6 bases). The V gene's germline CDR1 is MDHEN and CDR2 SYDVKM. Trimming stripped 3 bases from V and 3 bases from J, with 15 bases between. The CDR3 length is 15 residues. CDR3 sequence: CASSFPSSVRYEQYF. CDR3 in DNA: TGTGCCAGCAGTTTTCCTTCTAGCGTGCGCTACGAGCAGTACTTC.

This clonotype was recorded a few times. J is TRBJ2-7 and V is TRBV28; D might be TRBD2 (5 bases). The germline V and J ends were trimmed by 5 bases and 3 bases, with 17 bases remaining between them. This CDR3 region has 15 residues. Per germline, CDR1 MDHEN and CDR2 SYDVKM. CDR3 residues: CASSGPGKGYYEQYF. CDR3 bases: TGTGCCAGCAGTGGGCCCGGGAAGGGCTACTACGAGCAGTACTTC.

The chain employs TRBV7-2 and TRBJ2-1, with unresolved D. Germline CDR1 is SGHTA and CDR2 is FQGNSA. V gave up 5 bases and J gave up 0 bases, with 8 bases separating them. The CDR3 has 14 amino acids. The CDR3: CASSPRISYNEQFF. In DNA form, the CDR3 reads TGTGCCAGCAGCCCCCGAATCTCCTACAATGAGCAGTTCTTC.

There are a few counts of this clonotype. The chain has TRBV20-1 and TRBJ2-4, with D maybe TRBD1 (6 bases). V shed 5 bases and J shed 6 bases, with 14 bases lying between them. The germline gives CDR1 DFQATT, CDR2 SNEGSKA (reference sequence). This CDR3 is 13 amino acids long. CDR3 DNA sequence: TGCAGTGCTCTCCTAGGACAGATAAACATTCAGTACTTC. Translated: CSALLGQINIQYF.

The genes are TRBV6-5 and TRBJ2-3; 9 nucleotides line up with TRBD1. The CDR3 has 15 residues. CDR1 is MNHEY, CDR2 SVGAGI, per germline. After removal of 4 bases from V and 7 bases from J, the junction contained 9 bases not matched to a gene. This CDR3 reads CASSFGTGRSYTQYF. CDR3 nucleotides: TGTGCCAGCAGTTTCGGGACAGGGCGGTCATATACGCAGTATTTT.

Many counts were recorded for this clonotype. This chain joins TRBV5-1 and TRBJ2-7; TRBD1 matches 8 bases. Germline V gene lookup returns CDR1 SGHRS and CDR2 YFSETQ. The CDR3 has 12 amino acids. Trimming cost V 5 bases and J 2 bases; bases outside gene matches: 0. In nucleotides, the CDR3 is TGCGCCAGCAGGGGACAGGCCTACGAGCAGTACTTC. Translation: CASRGQAYEQYF.

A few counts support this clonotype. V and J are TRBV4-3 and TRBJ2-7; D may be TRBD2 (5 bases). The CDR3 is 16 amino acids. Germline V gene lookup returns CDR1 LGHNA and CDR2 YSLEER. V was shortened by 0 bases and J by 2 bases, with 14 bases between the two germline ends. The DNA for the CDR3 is TGCGCCAGCAGCCAAGATGCGATTAACGGGGCCTACGAGCAGTACTTC. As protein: CASSQDAINGAYEQYF.

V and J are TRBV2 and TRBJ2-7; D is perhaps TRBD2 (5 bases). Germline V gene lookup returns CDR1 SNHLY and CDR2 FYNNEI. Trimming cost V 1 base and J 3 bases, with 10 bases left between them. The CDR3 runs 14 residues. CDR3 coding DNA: TGTGCCAGCAGTGAAGAGGGAGATTTCTACGAGCAGTACTTC. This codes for CASSEEGDFYEQYF.

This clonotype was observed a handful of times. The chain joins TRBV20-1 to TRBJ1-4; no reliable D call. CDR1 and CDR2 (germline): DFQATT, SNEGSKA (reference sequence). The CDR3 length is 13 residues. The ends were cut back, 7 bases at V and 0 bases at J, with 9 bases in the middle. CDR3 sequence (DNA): TGCAGTGTCACCCGATCAACTAATGAAAAACTGTTTTTT. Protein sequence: CSVTRSTNEKLFF.

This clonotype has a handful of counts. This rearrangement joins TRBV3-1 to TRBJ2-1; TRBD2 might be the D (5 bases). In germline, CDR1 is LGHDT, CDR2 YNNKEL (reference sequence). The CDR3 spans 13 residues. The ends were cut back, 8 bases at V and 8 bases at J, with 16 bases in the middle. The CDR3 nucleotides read TGTGCCAGCTCTCCGGGATTAGGAGATGAGCAGTTCTTC. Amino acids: CASSPGLGDEQFF.